Listed below are T cell receptor beta chains from one sample, sequenced in a study of blood T cell repertoires in COVID-19. Libraries were prepared by immunoSEQ multiplex PCR; TCRdb keeps only in-frame clonotypes and omits some of them. The data contain approximately 240,000 clones, about nine tenths of them singletons. Sequencing was carried out using PBMCs or T cells enriched from blood (not recorded which). Source of these receptors: a woman aged 25 to 45 with acute COVID-19. The CDR3 runs from the conserved cysteine through the conserved F or W. D genes are given only for firm matches. Expanded clones get a size class; other rows say once, few or many, or leave the size out.

D: TRBD1; J: TRBJ2-2; length: 14; V: TRBV5-1; size: -; DNA: TGCGCCGGACAGACAGGGGATGACACCGGGGAGCTGTTTTTT; CDR3: CAGQTGDDTGELFF
D: -; J: TRBJ2-1; length: 17; V: TRBV15; size: few; DNA: TGTGCCACCAGCGCTGGGGTTACGGGGTACTCCTACAATGAGCAGTTCTTC; CDR3: CATSAGVTGYSYNEQFF
D: TRBD2; J: TRBJ2-3; length: 13; V: TRBV2; size: once; DNA: TGTGCCACCAGTAGCGGGGATGCTGATACGCAGTATTTT; CDR3: CATSSGDADTQYF
D: -; J: TRBJ1-1; length: 13; V: TRBV10-3; size: -; DNA: TGTGCCATCAGTGAGTCAGGGTTAGCGGGAGCTTTCTTT; CDR3: CAISESGLAGAFF
D: -; J: TRBJ1-5; length: 16; V: TRBV7-6; size: -; DNA: TGTGCCAGCAGCTTAGGGGGGCAAGCCAGCAATCAGCCCCAGCATTTT; CDR3: CASSLGGQASNQPQHF
D: TRBD1; J: TRBJ1-5; length: 14; V: TRBV6-5; size: -; DNA: TGTGCCAGCAGTAAGGGACAGGGAGATCAGCCCCAGCATTTT; CDR3: CASSKGQGDQPQHF
D: TRBD1; J: TRBJ1-2; length: 15; V: TRBV6-5; size: -; DNA: TGTGCCAGCAGCCGTGGACAGGGATTGGACTATGGCTACACCTTC; CDR3: CASSRGQGLDYGYTF
D: -; J: TRBJ1-6; length: 13; V: TRBV12-3/TRBV12-4; size: -; DNA: TGTGCCAGCAGCCTCGTGTATAATTCACCCCTCCACTTT; CDR3: CASSLVYNSPLHF
D: -; J: TRBJ1-5; length: 12; V: TRBV7-9; size: -; DNA: TGTGCCAGCAGCCCTCCGTTCGGGCCCCAGCATTTT; CDR3: CASSPPFGPQHF
D: -; J: TRBJ1-2; length: 13; V: TRBV29-1; size: -; DNA: TGCAGCTGCGCCGGACAGTCGAGCTATGGCTACACCTTC; CDR3: CSCAGQSSYGYTF
D: TRBD1; J: TRBJ2-1; length: 12; V: TRBV6-5; size: -; DNA: TGTGCCAGCGGAAGGGGGCCCAATGAGCAGTTCTTC; CDR3: CASGRGPNEQFF
D: -; J: TRBJ1-2; length: 13; V: TRBV4-3; size: -; DNA: TGCGCCAGCAGCCATTTCGGTCTACGCGGCTACACCTTC; CDR3: CASSHFGLRGYTF
D: TRBD2; J: TRBJ2-1; length: 17; V: TRBV14; size: -; DNA: TGTGCCAGCAGCCAAGATCTTGGCGGGGGGACTTACAATGAGCAGTTCTTC; CDR3: CASSQDLGGGTYNEQFF
D: TRBD1; J: TRBJ1-4; length: 16; V: TRBV2; size: few; DNA: TGTGCCAGCAGAGACCGGGACAGGGCCGGGGATGAAAAACTGTTTTTT; CDR3: CASRDRDRAGDEKLFF
D: TRBD1; J: TRBJ2-1; length: 15; V: TRBV5-1; size: -; DNA: TGCGCCAGCCAAACGGGACCGGGACAGGGGTATGAGCAGTTCTTC; CDR3: CASQTGPGQGYEQFF
D: TRBD1; J: TRBJ2-5; length: 15; V: TRBV4-1; size: -; DNA: TGCGCCAGCAGCCAAGGGCAGGGGGAGCAAGAGACCCAGTACTTC; CDR3: CASSQGQGEQETQYF
D: -; J: TRBJ1-1; length: 14; V: TRBV15; size: -; DNA: TGTGCCACCAGCCGGGACACCATGAACACTGAAGCTTTCTTT; CDR3: CATSRDTMNTEAFF
D: -; J: TRBJ1-6; length: 16; V: TRBV7-2; size: -; DNA: TGTGCCAGCAGCTTTGTTACGCGGGGTGTCAATTCACCCCTCCACTTT; CDR3: CASSFVTRGVNSPLHF
D: -; J: TRBJ2-3; length: 16; V: TRBV7-9; size: few; DNA: TGTGCCAGCAGCTCAGGGCGGGGTTCCGACACAGATACGCAGTATTTT; CDR3: CASSSGRGSDTDTQYF
D: TRBD1; J: TRBJ1-1; length: 15; V: TRBV7-9; size: -; DNA: TGTGCCAGCAGCTTAACTCCGACAGGGGAGACTGAAGCTTTCTTT; CDR3: CASSLTPTGETEAFF
D: TRBD1; J: TRBJ2-7; length: 15; V: TRBV11-2; size: -; DNA: TGTGCCAGCAGCTCCGCCGGACAGGGAGCCTACGAGCAGTACTTC; CDR3: CASSSAGQGAYEQYF
D: -; J: TRBJ2-1; length: 15; V: TRBV4-1; size: -; DNA: TGCGCCAGCGGAAACTCGAGGGTCGGCTACAATGAGCAGTTCTTC; CDR3: CASGNSRVGYNEQFF
D: TRBD1; J: TRBJ2-6; length: 18; V: TRBV7-6; size: -; DNA: TGTGCCAGCAGCTTAAGGGGACAGGGGGCGCTAGGGGCCAACGTCCTGACTTTC; CDR3: CASSLRGQGALGANVLTF
D: -; J: TRBJ2-1; length: 15; V: TRBV6-4; size: -; DNA: TGTGCCAGCTCCCTAGGGGGGGGGCCACTCAATGAGCAGTTCTTC; CDR3: CASSLGGGPLNEQFF
D: -; J: TRBJ2-7; length: 12; V: TRBV11-3; size: -; DNA: TGTGCCAGCAGCTCGGTCTCGGGCGAGCAGTACTTC; CDR3: CASSSVSGEQYF
D: -; J: TRBJ1-5; length: 17; V: TRBV5-1; size: -; DNA: TGCGCCAGCAGCTTGGGGACACAGAGAGATAGCAATCAGCCCCAGCATTTT; CDR3: CASSLGTQRDSNQPQHF
D: TRBD1; J: TRBJ1-5; length: 16; V: TRBV27; size: -; DNA: TGTGCCAGCAGTACTGGACAGGGGGGTAGCAATCAGCCCCAGCATTTT; CDR3: CASSTGQGGSNQPQHF
D: -; J: TRBJ2-7; length: 12; V: TRBV28; size: -; DNA: TGTGCCAGCGGTCCTTCAGCCTACGAGCAGTACTTC; CDR3: CASGPSAYEQYF
D: -; J: TRBJ1-6; length: 13; V: TRBV5-1; size: -; DNA: TGCGCCAGCAGCTTGAACAATAATTCACCCCTCCACTTT; CDR3: CASSLNNNSPLHF
D: TRBD1; J: TRBJ1-4; length: 14; V: TRBV5-1; size: -; DNA: TGCGCCAGCAGCCTGACAGGGTGGTCGGAAAAACTGTTTTTT; CDR3: CASSLTGWSEKLFF
D: -; J: TRBJ1-2; length: 12; V: TRBV5-6; size: -; DNA: TGTGCCAGCAGGCGAGGGGGATATGGCTACACCTTC; CDR3: CASRRGGYGYTF
D: -; J: TRBJ1-5; length: 12; V: TRBV5-6; size: -; DNA: TGTGCCAGCAGCTTGGTCGGTCAGCCCCAGCATTTT; CDR3: CASSLVGQPQHF
D: -; J: TRBJ1-3; length: 18; V: TRBV14; size: -; DNA: TGTGCCAGCAGCCAAGAGGTTGGAGGTGTCGTCTCTGGAAACACCATATATTTT; CDR3: CASSQEVGGVVSGNTIYF
D: TRBD2; J: TRBJ2-7; length: 15; V: TRBV11-1; size: -; DNA: TGTGCCAGCAGCGGACGACTAGCGGGAGGAGACGAGCAGTACTTC; CDR3: CASSGRLAGGDEQYF
D: -; J: TRBJ1-1; length: 14; V: TRBV7-9; size: -; DNA: TGTGCCAGCAGCTTAGACAGGGTCGGCACTGAAGCTTTCTTT; CDR3: CASSLDRVGTEAFF
D: -; J: TRBJ2-7; length: 11; V: TRBV5-1; size: -; DNA: TGCGCCAGTTCGACAGGCGGGGAGCAGTACTTC; CDR3: CASSTGGEQYF
D: -; J: TRBJ2-2; length: 16; V: TRBV24-1; size: -; DNA: TGTGCCACCAGTGACGTGACAGGTGTGGATCCAGGGGAGCTGTTTTTT; CDR3: CATSDVTGVDPGELFF
D: -; J: TRBJ2-1; length: 14; V: TRBV2; size: -; DNA: TGTGCCAGCAGTGGAACAGGTCCCTACAATGAGCAGTTCTTC; CDR3: CASSGTGPYNEQFF
D: -; J: TRBJ2-5; length: 14; V: TRBV19; size: -; DNA: TGTGCCAGTAGCCAGGACACAGTACGGGAGACCCAGTACTTC; CDR3: CASSQDTVRETQYF
D: -; J: TRBJ1-2; length: 12; V: TRBV14; size: -; DNA: TGTGCCAGCAGCCAAGGGGCTTTACGGGGCACCTTC; CDR3: CASSQGALRGTF
D: -; J: TRBJ1-1; length: 14; V: TRBV5-1; size: -; DNA: TGCGCCAGCAGCTTGGGGACAGCAAACCTTGAAGCTTTCTTT; CDR3: CASSLGTANLEAFF
D: -; J: TRBJ1-1; length: 11; V: TRBV5-6; size: -; DNA: TGTGCCAGCAGCTTGGGACAGAAAGCTTTCTTT; CDR3: CASSLGQKAFF
D: TRBD1; J: TRBJ1-2; length: 15; V: TRBV7-8; size: -; DNA: TGTGCCAGCAGCTTAGTTTCAGGGGGCGGTGGCGGCTACACCTTC; CDR3: CASSLVSGGGGGYTF
D: TRBD1; J: TRBJ2-1; length: 18; V: TRBV5-6; size: -; DNA: TGTGCCAGCAGCTTGGAGGGACAGGGGGTCCCCTCCTACAATGAGCAGTTCTTC; CDR3: CASSLEGQGVPSYNEQFF
D: -; J: TRBJ1-1; length: 14; V: TRBV15; size: -; DNA: TGTGCCACCCGGGACAAGACAGGGAACACTGAAGCTTTCTTT; CDR3: CATRDKTGNTEAFF
D: TRBD1; J: TRBJ1-2; length: 16; V: TRBV2; size: -; DNA: TGTGCCAGCAGTGAACTACGGGGGACAGGGAGCTATGGCTACACCTTC; CDR3: CASSELRGTGSYGYTF
D: TRBD1; J: TRBJ2-7; length: 15; V: TRBV9; size: few; DNA: TGTGCCAGCAGCGTAGCAGGGACAGGATTCTACGAGCAGTACTTC; CDR3: CASSVAGTGFYEQYF
D: -; J: TRBJ2-1; length: 13; V: TRBV5-1; size: -; DNA: TGCGCCAGCAGCTTCAGGCTAGCCAATGAGCAGTTCTTC; CDR3: CASSFRLANEQFF
D: -; J: TRBJ1-6; length: 16; V: TRBV18; size: -; DNA: TGTGCCAGCTCACCAATCGGTTCGGTCCCTAATTCACCCCTCCACTTT; CDR3: CASSPIGSVPNSPLHF
D: TRBD1; J: TRBJ1-5; length: 14; V: TRBV6-5; size: -; DNA: TGTGCCAGCAGCCAGACAGGGCTGAGTCAGCCCCAGCATTTT; CDR3: CASSQTGLSQPQHF
D: -; J: TRBJ1-2; length: 17; V: TRBV28; size: -; DNA: TGTGCCAGCAGGGGGGGAGGGGTGCCCCGAATTCTCTATGGCTACACCTTC; CDR3: CASRGGGVPRILYGYTF
D: -; J: TRBJ2-5; length: 14; V: TRBV25-1; size: -; DNA: TGTGCCAGCAGTGAATTCAGTCTCCAGGAGACCCAGTACTTC; CDR3: CASSEFSLQETQYF
D: TRBD1; J: TRBJ1-1; length: 15; V: TRBV7-8; size: -; DNA: TGTGCCAGCAGCGCAAGGGGGCCCGGCGGAACTGAAGCTTTCTTT; CDR3: CASSARGPGGTEAFF